The clone carrying this T cell receptor (beta chain) has at least ten counts. Its antigen is not identified. The record originates from a study of post-analysis software for immune sequencing data. At the level of the study: Relapsing-remitting, secondary progressive and progressive-relapsing multiple sclerosis were all included among the disease courses.

Researchers reported that TCR beta cDNA libraries carried unique molecular identifiers. With about 0.95 to 11 million T cells as the source, a few hundred thousand cDNA molecules resulted. TCRdb ran MiXCR on the PCR reads and lists one entry per CDR3 protein. The sample carries around 200,000 distinct CDR3 sequences, over 25% recorded once. The CDR3 totals 14 residues. Germline CDR1 reads SGHKS; CDR2 reads YYEKEE (reference sequence). Unmatched junction bases numbered 6, after V lost 4 bases and J lost 10 bases. Whole-study findings and limits: Patients carried 4 or 5 TRBV segments more frequently than controls did, and TRBV5-6, TRBV5-1 and TRBV20-1 were among them. Controls significantly exceeded multiple sclerosis patients in normalized Chao1 diversity. Pronounced co-clustering by F measure was evident among identically batched samples.

The sequencing input was blood. This sequence joins TRBV5-5 and TRBJ2-1; 12 bases align to TRBD2. This receptor was obtained from a girl under 18 with multiple sclerosis. CDR3 bases: TGTGCCAGCAGCGTACTAGCGGGAGGTAACGAGCAGTTCTTC. Its protein is CASSVLAGGNEQFF.